The 15 T cell receptor beta chains below come from one sample, sequenced in a study of blood T cell repertoires in COVID-19. TCRdb's table, derived via immunoSEQ multiplex PCR, lists solely in-frame clones and lacks some. The sample lists roughly 74,000 clones, around four fifths occurring once. The specimen was peripheral blood. These receptors came from a man in his 70s with acute or convalescent COVID-19.

The rearrangement links TRBV2 to TRBJ1-2, with D hard to call. The CDR3 has 13 amino acids. Germline lookup yields CDR1 SNHLY and CDR2 FYNNEI. V was pared by 4 bases and J by 5 bases, with 11 bases between. CDR3 nucleotides: TGTGCCAGCAGTGCAGGCCTGCAATATGGCTACACCTTC. Translating it yields CASSAGLQYGYTF.

V gene TRBV7-2 combines with J gene TRBJ2-3; maybe TRBD1 (7 bases). With 5 bases removed from V and 5 bases from J, the gap between germline ends came to 17 bases. The germline CDR1 and CDR2 sequences are SGHTA and FQGNSA. This CDR3 comprises 15 residues. CDR3 sequence (DNA): TGTGCCAGCAGCCAAAATCGACAGGGAGGAGATACGCAGTATTTT. Residues: CASSQNRQGGDTQYF.

The chain links TRBV5-1 to TRBJ2-1; TRBD1 aligns across 7 bases. The ends lost 4 bases at V and 4 bases at J; junction bases unmatched: 14. Germline V gene lookup returns CDR1 SGHRS and CDR2 YFSETQ. The CDR3 extends over 17 amino acids. The CDR3 sequence is CASSQSTGVSSYNEQFF. For the CDR3, the DNA is TGCGCCAGCAGCCAATCTACAGGGGTATCATCGTACAATGAGCAGTTCTTC. Filled out from reference TRBV5-1 and TRBJ2-1, the complete variable domain reads KAGVTQTPRYLIKTRGQQVTLSCSPISGHRSVSWYQQTPGQGLQFLFEYFSETQRNKGNFPGRFSGRQFSNSRSEMNVSTLELGDSALYLCASSQSTGVSSYNEQFFGPGTRLTVL.

V is TRBV6-2 or TRBV6-3 and J is TRBJ1-5; weak D call: TRBD1 (5 bases). In germline, CDR1 is MNHEY, CDR2 SVGEGT. V was pared by 6 bases and J by 0 bases, with 15 bases between. This CDR3 region has 16 residues. The chain's CDR3 is CASSPREVFSNQPQHF. The CDR3 nucleotides are TGTGCCAGCAGCCCCAGGGAGGTTTTTAGCAATCAGCCCCAGCATTTT.

This rearrangement joins TRBV4-3 to TRBJ1-3; 7 positions match TRBD1. CDR3 length: 17 residues. The germline V gene encodes CDR1 LGHNA and CDR2 YSLEER. Losses at the gene ends were 3 bases for V and 0 bases for J; bases not matched to a gene: 8. The CDR3 region has the DNA TGCGCCAGCAGCCAGTACCGACAGGGCCCCTCTGGAAACACCATATATTTT. It translates to CASSQYRQGPSGNTIYF.

The chain employs TRBV4-1 and TRBJ2-2; TRBD1 matches at 8 bases. J lost 4 bases, V lost 1 base, and 5 bases had no gene match. CDR3 length: 16 residues. CDR1 and CDR2 from the germline V gene are MGHRA and YSYEKL. The CDR3 loop is CASSQGTGQGTGELFF. The CDR3 nucleotides are TGCGCCAGCAGCCAAGGGACAGGGCAGGGCACCGGGGAGCTGTTTTTT.

The chain carries TRBV5-1 and TRBJ2-7; D is uncertain. Germline V lookup: CDR1 SGHRS, CDR2 YFSETQ. Trimming took 10 bases from V and 7 from J, leaving 12 bases between them. CDR3 size: 10 residues. This CDR3 is CAVPSGEQYF. The CDR3 DNA follows: TGCGCCGTACCTTCGGGTGAGCAGTACTTC.

This clone was picked up one time. The J gene is TRBJ2-5, the V gene TRBV7-3; the D gene is possibly TRBD1 (5 bases). The V gene's germline CDR1 is SGHTA and CDR2 FQGTGA. V was cut by 5 bases and J by 4 bases, with 11 bases left in between. The CDR3 covers 13 residues. In DNA, the CDR3 is TGTGCCAGCAGCGTCAGGGTTGCAGAGACCCAGTACTTC. Translating it yields CASSVRVAETQYF.

The CDR3 loop is CASSVAGASQETQYF. Written as DNA, the CDR3 is TGTGCCAGCAGCGTAGCTGGGGCTAGCCAAGAGACCCAGTACTTC. The chain joins TRBV9 to TRBJ2-5, with D possibly being TRBD1 (5 bases). Looked up from germline, CDR1 is SGDLS and CDR2 is YYNGEE. V lost 0 bases and J 1 base, leaving 10 bases between the germline ends. This CDR3 has 15 residues.

This rearrangement joins TRBV28 to TRBJ2-6, with a possible D match to TRBD2 (5 bases). The CDR3 length is 15 residues. V lost 7 bases to trimming and J lost 2 bases, with 12 bases between them. Germline CDR1 reads MDHEN; CDR2 reads SYDVKM. The CDR3 loop is CASTRGGAGANVLTF. CDR3 in DNA: TGTGCCAGCACCCGGGGTGGTGCTGGGGCCAACGTCCTGACTTTC.

The chain combines TRBV5-8 with TRBJ2-1, with 7 positions matching TRBD1. Germline V gene sequence: CDR1 SGHTS, CDR2 YDEGEE. The CDR3 length is 14 residues. V gave up 4 bases and J gave up 6 bases; unmatched junction bases: 7. CDR3 in amino acids: CASSAGTVANEQFF. CDR3 in DNA: TGTGCCAGCAGCGCCGGGACAGTAGCCAATGAGCAGTTCTTC.

The rearrangement uses TRBV9 and TRBJ1-6; D is ambiguous. CDR3 size: 16 residues. Germline values: CDR1 SGDLS, CDR2 YYNGEE. V was shortened by 0 bases and J by 10 bases, with 17 bases between the two germline ends. CDR3 protein: CASSVAVADKWSPLHF. CDR3 coding DNA: TGTGCCAGCAGCGTAGCGGTGGCGGATAAATGGTCACCCCTCCACTTT.

The genes are TRBV2 and TRBJ1-6; TRBD1 aligns across 9 bases. Germline lookup yields CDR1 SNHLY and CDR2 FYNNEI. There are 20 residues in the CDR3. V lost 1 base, J lost 0 bases, and 10 bases stayed unmatched. The CDR3, as DNA: TGTGCCAGCAGTGAAGGGGTAGGACAGGGGCCTAGCTCCTATAATTCACCCCTCCACTTT. It encodes CASSEGVGQGPSSYNSPLHF.

This chain connects TRBV19 to TRBJ1-3, with 7 bases matching TRBD1. Germline assignment: CDR1 LNHDA and CDR2 SQIVND (reference sequence). The CDR3 is made up of 16 amino acids. The ends lost 5 bases at V and 0 bases at J; junction bases unmatched: 7. The chain's CDR3 is CASSPRTGFSGNTIYF. CDR3 bases: TGTGCCAGTAGTCCCCGGACAGGCTTCTCTGGAAACACCATATATTTT.

The chain uses TRBV29-1 and TRBJ2-1; D is possibly TRBD1 (7 bases). CDR1 SQVTM and CDR2 ANQGSEA come from the germline V gene. This CDR3 region has 13 residues. Deletions cut 4 bases from V and 9 bases from J, with 16 bases between. CDR3 nucleotide sequence: TGCAGCGTTGCCGGGCAGGGGGGCGGTGAGCAGTTCTTC. It yields the protein CSVAGQGGGEQFF.